Listed here are 17 T cell receptor beta chains from one sample, sequenced in a study of identical twins. TCRdb used MiXCR to reprocess the 5' RACE reads, holding one entry per CDR3 protein. The sample lists 1.5 million to 2 million distinct CDR3 sequences; less than 40% were seen once. Sequenced: cord blood. These receptors all stem from a newborn girl in good health.

The V and J genes are TRBV20-1 and TRBJ2-7; 15 nucleotides line up with TRBD2. CDR3 length: 16 residues. V lost 6 bases and J lost 7; bases outside the gene matches: 13. The germline gives CDR1 DFQATT, CDR2 SNEGSKA (reference sequence). The CDR3, as DNA: TGCAGTGCGACCGGGACTAGCGGGAGGCTATACAATGAGCAGTACTTC. Residues: CSATGTSGRLYNEQYF.

This clonotype was seen more than once but under ten times. This chain uses TRBV11-2 with TRBJ2-3; 7 nucleotides line up with TRBD1. Germline V gene sequence: CDR1 SGHAT, CDR2 FQNNGV. This CDR3 spans 18 amino acids. Trimming removed 3 bases from V and 2 bases from J; junction bases left unmatched: 14. The CDR3 DNA sequence: TGTGCCAGCAGCTTCTCTCTACAGGGGACCTCCCTCACAGATACGCAGTATTTT. Its protein product is CASSFSLQGTSLTDTQYF.

The chain carries TRBV4-1 and TRBJ2-1; D gene unclear. The V gene's germline CDR1 is MGHRA and CDR2 YSYEKL. V was shortened by 1 base and J by 10 bases, with 17 bases between the two germline ends. The CDR3 is 15 amino acids. The CDR3 protein is CASSQVLLISYEQFF. The CDR3 nucleotides read TGCGCCAGCAGCCAAGTACTACTTATTTCCTACGAGCAGTTCTTC.

This clonotype has a handful of counts. V usage is TRBV29-1 and J usage is TRBJ1-1; D might be TRBD1 (5 bases). Germline-derived CDR1 and CDR2 are SQVTM and ANQGSEA. Trimming stripped 1 base from V and 4 bases from J, with 13 bases between. The CDR3 runs 14 residues. The CDR3 spells CSVEGTLGVTEAFF. The CDR3 nucleotides are TGCAGCGTTGAAGGGACACTTGGGGTCACTGAAGCTTTCTTT.

This clonotype has a count of ten or more. The chain combines TRBV6-5 with TRBJ2-5, with D maybe TRBD1 (6 bases). CDR1 and CDR2 from the germline V gene are MNHEY and SVGAGI. V was shortened by 11 bases and J by 0 bases, with 19 bases between the two germline ends. CDR3 length equals 15 residues. The CDR3 coding sequence is TGTGCCCGACAGGATTTTGAACCGTACCAAGAGACCCAGTACTTC. Amino acids: CARQDFEPYQETQYF.

This clonotype has just a few counts. This chain connects TRBV20-1 to TRBJ2-1; 7 bases fit TRBD1. CDR3 length equals 13 residues. The trim removed 5 bases at V and 7 bases at J, leaving 8 bases unmatched. Per the germline V gene, CDR1 is DFQATT and CDR2 is SNEGSKA (reference sequence). The CDR3 sequence: CSALQTGFNEQFF. In DNA form, the CDR3 reads TGCAGTGCTCTCCAGACAGGGTTTAATGAGCAGTTCTTC.

This clonotype was seen more than once but under ten times. The chain couples TRBV10-3 to TRBJ2-3; 12 bases line up with TRBD2. The CDR3 length is 19 residues. The germline V gene has CDR1 ENHRY and CDR2 SYGVKD. V lost 3 bases to trimming and J lost 0 bases; unmatched junction nucleotides: 10. The CDR3 DNA reads as TGTGCCATCAGTGACCTAGCGGGAGGGCCCTCTCTGAGCACAGATACGCAGTATTTT. It encodes CAISDLAGGPSLSTDTQYF.

This clonotype was recorded only once. The chain joins TRBV11-2 to TRBJ2-7; no clear D. The CDR3 contains 14 residues. V gave up 5 bases and J gave up 2 bases, with 13 bases separating them. Germline CDR1 reads SGHAT; CDR2 reads FQNNGV. The CDR3 sequence is CASSALTIPYEQYF. The CDR3 nucleotides read TGTGCCAGCAGCGCTCTTACGATCCCCTACGAGCAGTACTTC.

This sequence joins TRBV27 and TRBJ2-4; TRBD1 matches at 10 bases. Trimming at V came to 8 bases and at J to 0 bases, leaving 7 bases not matched to a gene. This CDR3 spans 16 amino acids. Germline CDR1 is MNHEY and CDR2 is SMNVEV (reference sequence). The CDR3 loop is CASLLGTGVAKNIQYF. In nucleotides, the CDR3 is TGTGCCAGCCTCCTCGGGACAGGGGTAGCCAAAAACATTCAGTACTTC.

This chain joins TRBV5-4 and TRBJ2-3; TRBD2 aligns across 13 bases. The germline gives CDR1 SGHNT, CDR2 YYREEE (reference sequence). The CDR3 is 18 residues long. V shed 5 bases and J 4 bases; nucleotides not matched to a gene: 13. CDR3 in DNA: TGTGCCAGCAGGCCCGGGACTAGCGGGGTCAGAGTGGCAGATACGCAGTATTTT. Translation: CASRPGTSGVRVADTQYF. Filled out from reference TRBV5-4 and TRBJ2-3, the complete variable domain reads ETGVTQSPTHLIKTRGQQVTLRCSSQSGHNTVSWYQQALGQGPQFIFQYYREEENGRGNFPPRFSGLQFPNYSSELNVNALELDDSALYLCASRPGTSGVRVADTQYFGPGTRLTVL.

Notes on this clonotype: Mismatch with germline at one junction end may stem from a read error. Here the CDR3 reads CVSSLEGPKGKAFF. The CDR3 DNA reads TGTGTCAGCAGCTTAGAGGGCCCTAAAGGGAAAGCTTTCTTT. This chain uses TRBV7-9 with TRBJ1-1; D unresolved. The CDR3 contains 14 residues. Germline assignment: CDR1 SEHNR and CDR2 FQNEAQ (reference sequence).

The V gene is TRBV15, the J gene TRBJ2-2; TRBD1 agrees at 7 bases. The CDR3 length is 16 residues. V was pared by 2 bases and J by 1 base, with 4 bases of the junction left unmatched. Germline CDR1 is LNHNV and CDR2 is YYDKDF (reference sequence). CDR3 DNA sequence: TGTGCCACCAGCAGACCGACAGGGCGGAACACCGGGGAGCTGTTTTTT. Amino acids: CATSRPTGRNTGELFF. The entire variable domain, with the rest obtained from reference TRBV15 and TRBJ2-2, is as follows: DAMVIQNPRYQVTQFGKPVTLSCSQTLNHNVMYWYQQKSSQAPKLLFHYYDKDFNNEADTPDNFQSRRPNTSFCFLDIRSPGLGDTAMYLCATSRPTGRNTGELFFGEGSRLTVL.

The rearrangement uses TRBV7-2 and TRBJ2-3; D unclear. Trimming shortened V by 5 bases and J by 2 bases, and 14 bases separated the two germline ends. Looked up from germline, CDR1 is SGHTA and CDR2 is FQGNSA. This CDR3 comprises 15 residues. The CDR3 bases are TGTGCCAGCAGCACCCCTCTGGGGTTCACAGATACGCAGTATTTT. It specifies CASSTPLGFTDTQYF.

This clonotype was observed at least ten times. This rearrangement joins TRBV7-7 to TRBJ2-5, with D uncertain. The V end was cut by 3 bases, the J end by 5 bases, with 13 bases between. The CDR3 spans 14 residues. Germline loops: CDR1 SSHAT, CDR2 FNYEAQ (reference sequence). The CDR3 spells CASSLRVGLETQYF. Written as DNA, the CDR3 is TGTGCCAGCAGCTTGAGAGTAGGCTTGGAGACCCAGTACTTC.

The V gene is TRBV20-1, the J gene TRBJ2-1, with D possibly matching TRBD2 (7 bases). The CDR3 covers 17 residues. V shed 3 bases and J shed 8 bases, with 26 bases lying between them. Germline CDR1 and CDR2: DFQATT and SNEGSKA (reference sequence). CDR3 bases: TGCAGTGCTAGCGGGGGGCGGGGTCGACCCTCATTGTATGAGCAGTTCTTC. Residues: CSASGGRGRPSLYEQFF.

The J gene is TRBJ1-2, the V gene TRBV29-1; no definite D call. Germline-derived CDR1 and CDR2 are SQVTM and ANQGSEA. The CDR3 has 14 residues. Between the trimmed V and J ends, which lost 1 base and 4 bases, there was a span of 13 bases. In nucleotides, the CDR3 is TGCAGCGTTGAAGGTGGCGAGTTTGGCTATGGCTACACCTTC. This translates into CSVEGGEFGYGYTF. Full variable domain (outside the CDR3, taken from reference TRBV29-1 and TRBJ1-2): SAVISQKPSRDICQRGTSLTIQCQVDSQVTMMFWYRQQPGQSLTLIATANQGSEATYESGFVIDKFPISRPNLTFSTLTVSNMSPEDSSIYLCSVEGGEFGYGYTFGSGTRLTVV.

Only a few counts were recorded for this clonotype. The J gene is TRBJ1-2, the V gene TRBV6-5; TRBD1 matches 8 bases. The germline V gene encodes CDR1 MNHEY and CDR2 SVGAGI. The CDR3 consists of 15 residues. Germline trimming cut 6 bases from V and 4 bases from J; bases unmatched to any gene: 10. The DNA for the CDR3 is TGTGCCAGCAGCCCACAGCAGGGGGCTGTCTATGGCTACACCTTC. Its translation is CASSPQQGAVYGYTF.